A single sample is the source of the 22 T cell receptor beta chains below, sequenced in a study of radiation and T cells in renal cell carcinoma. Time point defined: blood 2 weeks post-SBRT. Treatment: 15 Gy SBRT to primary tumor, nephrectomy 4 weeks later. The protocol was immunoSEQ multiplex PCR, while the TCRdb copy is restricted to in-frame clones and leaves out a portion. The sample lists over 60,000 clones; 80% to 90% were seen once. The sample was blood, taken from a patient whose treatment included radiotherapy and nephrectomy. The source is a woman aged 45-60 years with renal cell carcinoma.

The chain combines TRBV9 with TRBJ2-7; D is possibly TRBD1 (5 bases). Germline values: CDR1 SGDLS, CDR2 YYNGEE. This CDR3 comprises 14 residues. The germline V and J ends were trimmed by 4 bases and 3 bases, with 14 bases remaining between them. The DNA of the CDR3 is TGTGCCAGCAGCCCCAGGGCCAACAGCTACGAGCAGTACTTC. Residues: CASSPRANSYEQYF.

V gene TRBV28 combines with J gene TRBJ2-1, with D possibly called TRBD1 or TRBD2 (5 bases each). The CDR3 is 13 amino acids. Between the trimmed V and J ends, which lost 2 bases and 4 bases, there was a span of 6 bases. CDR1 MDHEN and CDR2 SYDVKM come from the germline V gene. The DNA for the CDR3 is TGTGCCAGCAGTTTAGGGGGATACAATGAGCAGTTCTTC. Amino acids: CASSLGGYNEQFF.

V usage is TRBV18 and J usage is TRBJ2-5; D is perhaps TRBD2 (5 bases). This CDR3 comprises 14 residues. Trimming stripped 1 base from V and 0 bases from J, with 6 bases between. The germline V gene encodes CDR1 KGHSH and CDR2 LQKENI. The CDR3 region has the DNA TGTGCCAGCTCACCACTCGGGGACCAAGAGACCCAGTACTTC. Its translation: CASSPLGDQETQYF.

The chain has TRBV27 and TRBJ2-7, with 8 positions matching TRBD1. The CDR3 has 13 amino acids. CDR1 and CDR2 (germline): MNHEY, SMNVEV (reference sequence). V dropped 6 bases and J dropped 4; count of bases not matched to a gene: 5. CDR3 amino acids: CASRSGGLYEQYF. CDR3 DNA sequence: TGTGCCAGCAGGTCAGGGGGCCTTTACGAGCAGTACTTC.

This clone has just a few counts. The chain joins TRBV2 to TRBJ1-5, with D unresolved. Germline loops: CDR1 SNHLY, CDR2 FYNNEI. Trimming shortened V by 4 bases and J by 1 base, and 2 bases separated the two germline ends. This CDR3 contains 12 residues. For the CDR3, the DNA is TGTGCCAGCAGTGCGAGCAATCAGCCCCAGCATTTT. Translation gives CASSASNQPQHF.

This CDR3 reads CASSWERTNEQFF. CDR3 nucleotides: TGTGCCAGCAGCTGGGAGCGAACGAATGAGCAGTTCTTC. The rearrangement links TRBV5-6 to TRBJ2-1; perhaps TRBD2 as D (5 bases). The CDR3 spans 13 residues. Trimming took off 3 bases at V and 7 bases at J, with 11 bases between the two ends. The germline V gene encodes CDR1 SGHDT and CDR2 YYEEEE.

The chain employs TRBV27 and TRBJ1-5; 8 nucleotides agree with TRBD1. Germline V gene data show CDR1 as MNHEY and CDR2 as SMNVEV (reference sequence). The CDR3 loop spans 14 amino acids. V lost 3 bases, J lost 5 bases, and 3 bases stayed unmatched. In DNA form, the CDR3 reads TGTGCCAGCAGTTTCGGACAGGGCGATCAGCCCCAGCATTTT. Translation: CASSFGQGDQPQHF.

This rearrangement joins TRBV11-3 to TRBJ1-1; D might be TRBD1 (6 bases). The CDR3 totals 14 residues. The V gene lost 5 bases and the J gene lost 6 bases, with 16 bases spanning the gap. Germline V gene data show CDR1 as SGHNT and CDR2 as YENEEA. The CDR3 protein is CASSPGGLQSEAFF. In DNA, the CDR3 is TGTGCCAGCAGCCCGGGGGGGCTCCAGTCTGAAGCTTTCTTT.

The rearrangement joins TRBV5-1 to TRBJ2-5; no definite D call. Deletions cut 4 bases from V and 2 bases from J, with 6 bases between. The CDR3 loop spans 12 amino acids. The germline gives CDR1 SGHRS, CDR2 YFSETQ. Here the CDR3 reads CASSPTQETQYF. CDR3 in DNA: TGCGCCAGCAGCCCGACACAAGAGACCCAGTACTTC. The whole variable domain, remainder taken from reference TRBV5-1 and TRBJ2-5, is KAGVTQTPRYLIKTRGQQVTLSCSPISGHRSVSWYQQTPGQGLQFLFEYFSETQRNKGNFPGRFSGRQFSNSRSEMNVSTLELGDSALYLCASSPTQETQYFGPGTRLLVL.

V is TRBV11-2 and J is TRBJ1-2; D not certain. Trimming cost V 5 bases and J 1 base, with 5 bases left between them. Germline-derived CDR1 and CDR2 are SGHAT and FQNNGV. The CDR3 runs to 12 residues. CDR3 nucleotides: TGTGCCAGCAGCGGGAGTAACTATGGCTACACCTTC. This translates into CASSGSNYGYTF.

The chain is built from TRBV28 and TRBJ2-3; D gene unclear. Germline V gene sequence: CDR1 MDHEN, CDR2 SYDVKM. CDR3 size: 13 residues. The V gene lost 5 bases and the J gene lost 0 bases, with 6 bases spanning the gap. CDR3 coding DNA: TGTGCCAGCAGTGAGGCTAGCACAGATACGCAGTATTTT. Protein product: CASSEASTDTQYF.

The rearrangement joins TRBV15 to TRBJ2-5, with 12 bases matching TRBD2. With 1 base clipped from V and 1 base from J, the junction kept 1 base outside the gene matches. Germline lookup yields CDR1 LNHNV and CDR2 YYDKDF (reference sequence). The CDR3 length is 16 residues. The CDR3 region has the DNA TGTGCCACCAGCAGAGGACTAGCGGGGGCCCAAGAGACCCAGTACTTC. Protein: CATSRGLAGAQETQYF. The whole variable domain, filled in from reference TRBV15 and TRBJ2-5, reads DAMVIQNPRYQVTQFGKPVTLSCSQTLNHNVMYWYQQKSSQAPKLLFHYYDKDFNNEADTPDNFQSRRPNTSFCFLDIRSPGLGDTAMYLCATSRGLAGAQETQYFGPGTRLLVL.

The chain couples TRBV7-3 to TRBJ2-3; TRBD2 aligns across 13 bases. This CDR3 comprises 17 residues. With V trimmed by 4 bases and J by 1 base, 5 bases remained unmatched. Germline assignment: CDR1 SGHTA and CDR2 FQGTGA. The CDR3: CASSSPGLAGGTDTQYF. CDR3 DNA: TGTGCCAGCAGCTCTCCCGGACTAGCGGGAGGCACAGATACGCAGTATTTT.

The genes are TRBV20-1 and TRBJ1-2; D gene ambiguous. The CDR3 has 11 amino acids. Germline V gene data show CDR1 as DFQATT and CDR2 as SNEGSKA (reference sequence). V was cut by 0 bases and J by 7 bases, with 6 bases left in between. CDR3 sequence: CSARDRSGYTF. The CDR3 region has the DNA TGCAGTGCTAGAGATCGTTCTGGCTACACCTTC.

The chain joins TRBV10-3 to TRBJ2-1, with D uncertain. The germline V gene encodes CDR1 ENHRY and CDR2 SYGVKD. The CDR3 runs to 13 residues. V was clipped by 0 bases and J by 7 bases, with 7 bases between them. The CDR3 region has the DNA TGTGCCATCAGTGAGTCGACGGGTAATGAGCAGTTCTTC. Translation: CAISESTGNEQFF.

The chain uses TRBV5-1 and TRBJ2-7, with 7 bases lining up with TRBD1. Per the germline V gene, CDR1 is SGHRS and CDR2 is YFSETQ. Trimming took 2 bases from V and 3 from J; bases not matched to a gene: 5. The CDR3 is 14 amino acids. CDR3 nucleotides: TGCGCCAGCAGCTTACAGGGGCTTGACTACGAGCAGTACTTC. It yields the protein CASSLQGLDYEQYF.

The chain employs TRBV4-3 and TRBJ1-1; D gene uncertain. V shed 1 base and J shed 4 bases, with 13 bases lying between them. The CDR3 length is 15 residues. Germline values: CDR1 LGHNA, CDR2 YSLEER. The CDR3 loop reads CASSQVLEGGTEAFF. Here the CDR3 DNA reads TGCGCCAGCAGCCAAGTTCTGGAGGGTGGCACTGAAGCTTTCTTT.

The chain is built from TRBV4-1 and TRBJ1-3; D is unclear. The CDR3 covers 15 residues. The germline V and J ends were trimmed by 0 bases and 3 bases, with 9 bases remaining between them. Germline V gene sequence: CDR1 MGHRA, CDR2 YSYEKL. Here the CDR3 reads CASSQDLVYGNTIYF. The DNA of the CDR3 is TGCGCCAGCAGCCAAGATCTCGTATATGGAAACACCATATATTTT.

As DNA, the CDR3 is TGTGCCAGCAGTTCACTAGAAGTCTACGAGCAGTACTTC. The encoded protein is CASSSLEVYEQYF. V gene TRBV6-4 combines with J gene TRBJ2-7, with D possibly matching TRBD2 (5 bases). The CDR3 consists of 13 residues. CDR1 and CDR2 from the germline V gene are MRHNA and SNTAGT. V lost 5 bases and J 3 bases, leaving 11 bases between the germline ends.

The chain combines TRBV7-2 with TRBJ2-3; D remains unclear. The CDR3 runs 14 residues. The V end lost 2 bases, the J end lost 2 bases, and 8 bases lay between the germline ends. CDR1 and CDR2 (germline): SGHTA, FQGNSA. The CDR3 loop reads CASSLSPVTDTQYF. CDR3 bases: TGTGCCAGCAGCTTATCCCCGGTCACAGATACGCAGTATTTT.

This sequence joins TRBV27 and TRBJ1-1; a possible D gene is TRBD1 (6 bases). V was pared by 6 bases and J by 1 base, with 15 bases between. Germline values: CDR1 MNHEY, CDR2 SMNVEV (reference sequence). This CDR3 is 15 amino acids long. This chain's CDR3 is CASSPLGQSNTEAFF. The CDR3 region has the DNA TGTGCCAGCAGCCCTCTCGGACAGTCGAACACTGAAGCTTTCTTT.

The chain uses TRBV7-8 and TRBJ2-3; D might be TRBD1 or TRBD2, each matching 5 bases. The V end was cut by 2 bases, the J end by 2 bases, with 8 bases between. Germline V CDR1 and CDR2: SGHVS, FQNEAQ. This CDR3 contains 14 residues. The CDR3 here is CASSLSGATDTQYF. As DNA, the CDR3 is TGTGCCAGCAGCTTATCCGGGGCCACAGATACGCAGTATTTT.